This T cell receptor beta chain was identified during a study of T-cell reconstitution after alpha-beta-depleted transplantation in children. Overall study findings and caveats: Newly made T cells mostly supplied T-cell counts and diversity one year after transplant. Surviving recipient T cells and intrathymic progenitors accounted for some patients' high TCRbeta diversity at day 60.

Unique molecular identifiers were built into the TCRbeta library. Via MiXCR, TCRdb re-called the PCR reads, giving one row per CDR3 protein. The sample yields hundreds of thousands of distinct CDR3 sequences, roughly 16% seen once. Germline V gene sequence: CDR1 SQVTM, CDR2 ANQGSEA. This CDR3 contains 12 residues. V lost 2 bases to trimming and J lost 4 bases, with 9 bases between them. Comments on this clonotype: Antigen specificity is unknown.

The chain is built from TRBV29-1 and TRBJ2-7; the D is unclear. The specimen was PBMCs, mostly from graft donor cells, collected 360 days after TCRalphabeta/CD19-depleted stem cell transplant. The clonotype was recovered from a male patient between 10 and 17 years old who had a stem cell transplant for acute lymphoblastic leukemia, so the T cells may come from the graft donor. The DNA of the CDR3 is TGCAGCGTTGAACACGACACTTACGAGCAGTACTTC. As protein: CSVEHDTYEQYF.